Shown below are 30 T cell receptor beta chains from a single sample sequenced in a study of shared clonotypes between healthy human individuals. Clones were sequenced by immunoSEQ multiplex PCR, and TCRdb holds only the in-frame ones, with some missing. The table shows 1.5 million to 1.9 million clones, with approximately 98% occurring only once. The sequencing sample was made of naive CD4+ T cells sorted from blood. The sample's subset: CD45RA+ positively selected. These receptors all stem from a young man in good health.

CDR3 in DNA: TGTGCCAGCACCAAGGGTGGCGGGAGCACAGATACGCAGTATTTT. It specifies CASTKGGGSTDTQYF. V gene TRBV7-8 combines with J gene TRBJ2-3, with a weak D call TRBD2 (5 bases). Germline V gene sequence: CDR1 SGHVS, CDR2 FQNEAQ. This CDR3 region has 15 residues. Trimming cost V 7 bases and J 0 bases, with 14 bases left between them.

CDR3 nucleotides: TGTGCCAGCAGCAACACCTTAGGAGTCGATACGCAGTATTTT. Its translation: CASSNTLGVDTQYF. J is TRBJ2-3 and V is TRBV21-1; TRBD2, as called in the table, went unchecked against the DNA. TRBV21-1 represents a pseudogene. The CDR3 covers 14 residues.

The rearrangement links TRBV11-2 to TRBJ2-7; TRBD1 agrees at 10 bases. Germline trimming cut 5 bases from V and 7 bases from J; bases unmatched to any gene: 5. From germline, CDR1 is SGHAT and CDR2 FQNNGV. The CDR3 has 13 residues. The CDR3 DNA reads TGTGCCAGCAGCCCACGGACAGGGGGGGAGCAGTACTTC. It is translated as CASSPRTGGEQYF.

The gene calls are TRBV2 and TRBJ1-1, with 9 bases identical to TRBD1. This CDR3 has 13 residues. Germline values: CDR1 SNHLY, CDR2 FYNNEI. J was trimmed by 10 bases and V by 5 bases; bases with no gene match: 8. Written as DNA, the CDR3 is TGTGCCAGCAGTTCTCGACAGGGGGTGACAGCTTTCTTT. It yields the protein CASSSRQGVTAFF.

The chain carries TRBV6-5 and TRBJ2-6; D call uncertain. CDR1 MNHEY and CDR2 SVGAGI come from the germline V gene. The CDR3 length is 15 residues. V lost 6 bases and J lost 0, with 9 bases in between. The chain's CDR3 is CASRGFGSGANVLTF. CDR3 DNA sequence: TGTGCCAGCAGGGGTTTCGGCTCTGGGGCCAACGTCCTGACTTTC.

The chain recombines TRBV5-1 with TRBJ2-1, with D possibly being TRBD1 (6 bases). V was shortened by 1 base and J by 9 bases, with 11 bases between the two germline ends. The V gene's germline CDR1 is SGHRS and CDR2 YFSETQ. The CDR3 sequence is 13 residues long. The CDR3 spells CASSLFRDTEQFF. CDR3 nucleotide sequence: TGCGCCAGCAGCTTGTTCCGGGACACTGAGCAGTTCTTC.

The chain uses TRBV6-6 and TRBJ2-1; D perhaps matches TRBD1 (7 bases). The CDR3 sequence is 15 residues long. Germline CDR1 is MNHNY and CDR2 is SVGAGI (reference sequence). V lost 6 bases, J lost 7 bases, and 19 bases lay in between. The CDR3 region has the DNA TGTGCCAGCAGAGACAGGGCGGGGTCGTTGAATGAGCAGTTCTTC. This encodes CASRDRAGSLNEQFF.

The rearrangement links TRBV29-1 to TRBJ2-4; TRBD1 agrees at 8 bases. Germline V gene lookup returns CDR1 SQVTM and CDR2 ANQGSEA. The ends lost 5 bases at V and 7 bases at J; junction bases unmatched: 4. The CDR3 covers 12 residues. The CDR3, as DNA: TGCAGCGTTACAGGGGGTTTGAACATTCAGTACTTC. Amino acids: CSVTGGLNIQYF.

The DNA for the CDR3 is TGTGCCAGCAGCTTAGCCATCCCCGAGCAGTACTTC. It specifies CASSLAIPEQYF. This chain connects TRBV11-2 to TRBJ2-7, with D hard to call. Germline lookup yields CDR1 SGHAT and CDR2 FQNNGV. V was pared by 1 base and J by 6 bases, with 7 bases between. CDR3 length equals 12 residues.

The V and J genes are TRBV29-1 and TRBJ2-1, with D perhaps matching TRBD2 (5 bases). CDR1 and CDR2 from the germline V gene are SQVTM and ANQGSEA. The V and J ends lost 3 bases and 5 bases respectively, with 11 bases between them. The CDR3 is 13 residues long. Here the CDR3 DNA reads TGCAGCGTTGAGCCGGGAATTGACAATGAGCAGTTCTTC. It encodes CSVEPGIDNEQFF.

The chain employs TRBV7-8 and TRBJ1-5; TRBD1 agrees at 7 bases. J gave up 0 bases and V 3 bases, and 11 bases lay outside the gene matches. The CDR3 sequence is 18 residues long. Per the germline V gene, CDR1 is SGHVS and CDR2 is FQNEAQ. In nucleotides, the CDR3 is TGTGCCAGCAGCTTTCGGACAGGTCGGGGGTATAGCAATCAGCCCCAGCATTTT. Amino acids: CASSFRTGRGYSNQPQHF. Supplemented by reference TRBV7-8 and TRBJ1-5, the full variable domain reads GAGVSQSPRYKVAKRGQDVALRCDPISGHVSLFWYQQALGQGPEFLTYFQNEAQLDKSGLPSDRFFAERPEGSVSTLKIQRTQQEDSAVYLCASSFRTGRGYSNQPQHFGDGTRLSIL.

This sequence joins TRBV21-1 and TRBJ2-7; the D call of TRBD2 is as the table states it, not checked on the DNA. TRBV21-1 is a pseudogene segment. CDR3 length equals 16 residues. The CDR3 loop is CASSITPGLGSYEQYF. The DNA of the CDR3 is TGTGCCAGCAGCATCACCCCGGGACTAGGGTCCTACGAGCAGTACTTC.

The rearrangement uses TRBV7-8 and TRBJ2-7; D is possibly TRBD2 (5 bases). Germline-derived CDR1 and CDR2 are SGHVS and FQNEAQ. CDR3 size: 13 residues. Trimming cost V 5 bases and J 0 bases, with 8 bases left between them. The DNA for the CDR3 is TGTGCCAGCAGCGCACGGGGCTCCTACGAGCAGTACTTC. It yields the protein CASSARGSYEQYF.

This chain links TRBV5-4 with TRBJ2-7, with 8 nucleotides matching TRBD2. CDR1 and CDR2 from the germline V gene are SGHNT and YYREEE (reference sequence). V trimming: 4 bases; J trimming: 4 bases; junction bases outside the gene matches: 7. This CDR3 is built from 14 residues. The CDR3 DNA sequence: TGTGCCAGCAGCATTAGCGGGACAATATACGAGCAGTACTTC. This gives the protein CASSISGTIYEQYF.

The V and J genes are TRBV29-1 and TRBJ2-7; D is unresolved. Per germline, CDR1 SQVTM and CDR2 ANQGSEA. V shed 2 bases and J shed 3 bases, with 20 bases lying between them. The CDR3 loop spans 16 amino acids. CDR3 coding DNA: TGCAGCGTTGAAAGGTGGAGTAGAACGATTAACTACGAGCAGTACTTC. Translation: CSVERWSRTINYEQYF.

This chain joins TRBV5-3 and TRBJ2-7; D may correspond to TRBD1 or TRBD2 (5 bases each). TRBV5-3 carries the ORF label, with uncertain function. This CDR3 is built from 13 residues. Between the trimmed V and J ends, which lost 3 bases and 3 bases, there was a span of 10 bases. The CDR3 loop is CARSCTGLYEQYF. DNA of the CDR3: TGTGCCAGAAGCTGTACAGGACTCTACGAGCAGTACTTC.

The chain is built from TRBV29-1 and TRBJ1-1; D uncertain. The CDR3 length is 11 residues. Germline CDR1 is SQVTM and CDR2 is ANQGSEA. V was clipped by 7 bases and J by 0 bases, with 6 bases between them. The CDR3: CSANLNTEAFF. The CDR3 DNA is TGCAGCGCCAACCTGAACACTGAAGCTTTCTTT.

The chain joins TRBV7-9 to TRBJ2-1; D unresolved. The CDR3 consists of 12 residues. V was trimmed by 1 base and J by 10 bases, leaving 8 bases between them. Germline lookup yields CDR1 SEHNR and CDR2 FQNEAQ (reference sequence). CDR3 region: CASSLVLTEQFF. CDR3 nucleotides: TGTGCCAGCAGCTTAGTTTTGACAGAGCAGTTCTTC.

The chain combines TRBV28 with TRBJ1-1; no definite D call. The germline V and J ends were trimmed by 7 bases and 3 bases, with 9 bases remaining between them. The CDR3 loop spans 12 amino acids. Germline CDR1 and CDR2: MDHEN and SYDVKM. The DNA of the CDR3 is TGTGCCAGCACGGTCCGGGACACTGAAGCTTTCTTT. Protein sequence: CASTVRDTEAFF.

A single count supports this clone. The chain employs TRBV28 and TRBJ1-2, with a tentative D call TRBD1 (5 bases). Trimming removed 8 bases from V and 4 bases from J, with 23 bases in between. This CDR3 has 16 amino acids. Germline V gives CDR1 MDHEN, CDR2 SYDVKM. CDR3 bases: TGTGCCAGCGAGCCCCCGGGGCCTCTTCTAGGCTATGGCTACACCTTC. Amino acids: CASEPPGPLLGYGYTF.

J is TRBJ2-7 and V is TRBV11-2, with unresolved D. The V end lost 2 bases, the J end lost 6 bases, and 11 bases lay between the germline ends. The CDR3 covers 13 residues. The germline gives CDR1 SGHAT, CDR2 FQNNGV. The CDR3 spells CASSLQESFEQYF. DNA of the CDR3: TGTGCCAGCAGCTTACAAGAAAGTTTCGAGCAGTACTTC.

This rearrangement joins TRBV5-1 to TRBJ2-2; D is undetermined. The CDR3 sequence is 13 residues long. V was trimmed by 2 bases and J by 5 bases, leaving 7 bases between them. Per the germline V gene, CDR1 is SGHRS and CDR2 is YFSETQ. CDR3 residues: CASSFSSTGELFF. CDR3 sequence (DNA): TGCGCCAGCAGCTTTAGTAGTACCGGGGAGCTGTTTTTT.

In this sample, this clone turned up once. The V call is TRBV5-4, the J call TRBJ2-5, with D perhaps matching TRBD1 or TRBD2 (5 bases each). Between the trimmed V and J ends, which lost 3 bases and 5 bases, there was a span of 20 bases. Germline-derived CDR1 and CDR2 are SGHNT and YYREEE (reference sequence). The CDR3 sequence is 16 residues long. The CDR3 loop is CASSSEPGPKRETQYF. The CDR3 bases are TGTGCCAGCAGCTCAGAACCGGGACCCAAGAGGGAGACCCAGTACTTC.

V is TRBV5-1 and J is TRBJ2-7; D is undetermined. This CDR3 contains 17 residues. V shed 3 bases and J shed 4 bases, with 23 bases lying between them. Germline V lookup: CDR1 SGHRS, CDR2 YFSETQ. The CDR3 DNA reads TGCGCCAGCAGCTCTGGGCTGCTACCGGGTACCGTTTACGAGCAGTACTTC. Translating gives CASSSGLLPGTVYEQYF.

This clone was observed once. Here the CDR3 DNA reads TGTGCCAGCAGTCGCCGGGACAACCAAGAGACCCAGTACTTC. It encodes CASSRRDNQETQYF. This sequence joins TRBV28 and TRBJ2-5; tentatively, D is TRBD1 (6 bases). Trimming cost V 5 bases and J 0 bases, with 10 bases left between them. The CDR3 length is 14 residues. Germline CDR1 and CDR2: MDHEN and SYDVKM.

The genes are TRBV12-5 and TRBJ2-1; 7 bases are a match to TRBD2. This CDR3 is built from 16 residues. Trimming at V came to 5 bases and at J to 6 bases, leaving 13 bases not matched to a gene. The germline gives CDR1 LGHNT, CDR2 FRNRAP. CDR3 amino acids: CASGTSLAPSANEQFF. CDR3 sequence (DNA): TGTGCTAGTGGTACCTCACTAGCGCCCTCGGCCAATGAGCAGTTCTTC.

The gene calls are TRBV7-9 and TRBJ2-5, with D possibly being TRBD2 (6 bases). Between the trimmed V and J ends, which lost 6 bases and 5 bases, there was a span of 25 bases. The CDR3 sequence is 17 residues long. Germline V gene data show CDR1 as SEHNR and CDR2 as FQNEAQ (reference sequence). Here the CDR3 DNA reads TGTGCCAGCAGTCTCCTGGCGACTAGGACGGAGGGGGAGACCCAGTACTTC. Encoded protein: CASSLLATRTEGETQYF.

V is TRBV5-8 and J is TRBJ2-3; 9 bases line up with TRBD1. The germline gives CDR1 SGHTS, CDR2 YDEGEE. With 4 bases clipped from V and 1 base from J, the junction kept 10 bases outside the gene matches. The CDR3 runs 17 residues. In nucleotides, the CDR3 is TGTGCCAGCAGCAGGACAGGGGCCTTCGGGGGCACAGATACGCAGTATTTT. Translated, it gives CASSRTGAFGGTDTQYF.

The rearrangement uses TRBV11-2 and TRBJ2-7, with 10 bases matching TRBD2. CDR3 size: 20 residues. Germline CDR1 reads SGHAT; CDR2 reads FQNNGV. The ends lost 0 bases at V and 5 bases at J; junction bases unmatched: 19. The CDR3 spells CASSLEGLRYATSGLNEQYF. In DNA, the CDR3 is TGTGCCAGCAGCTTAGAGGGACTTAGGTACGCGACTAGCGGGTTGAACGAGCAGTACTTC.

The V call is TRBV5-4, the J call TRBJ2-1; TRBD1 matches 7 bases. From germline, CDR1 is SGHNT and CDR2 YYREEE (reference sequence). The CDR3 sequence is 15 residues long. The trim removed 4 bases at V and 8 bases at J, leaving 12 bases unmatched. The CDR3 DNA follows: TGTGCCAGCAGCACTCTCTCACAGGGGCGGCATGAGCAGTTCTTC. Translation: CASSTLSQGRHEQFF.